Listed here are 25 T cell receptor beta chains from one sample, sequenced in a study of OX40 agonist ivuxolimab in advanced cancers. TCRdb's copy holds only in-frame clones and misses some; the assay was immunoSEQ multiplex PCR. The table has some 69,000 clones, roughly nine tenths seen once; the top ten hold about 4%. Source: CD4+ or CD8+ T cells sorted from blood, taken in a trial of the OX40 agonist ivuxolimab. These receptors originate from an adult with an advanced solid tumor such as melanoma, head and neck, liver or kidney cancer.

The chain recombines TRBV10-2 with TRBJ2-2; 10 nucleotides match TRBD2. Trimming at V came to 2 bases and at J to 3 bases, leaving 0 bases not matched to a gene. Germline V gene data show CDR1 as WSHSY and CDR2 as SAAADI. The length of the CDR3 is 15 residues. CDR3 sequence reads: CASSELAGDTGELFF. CDR3 coding DNA: TGCGCCAGCAGTGAGCTAGCGGGAGACACCGGGGAGCTGTTTTTT.

This chain uses TRBV6-6 with TRBJ2-7; D unresolved. The CDR3 runs 15 residues. The V gene's germline CDR1 is MNHNY and CDR2 SVGAGI (reference sequence). Trimming removed 0 bases from V and 0 bases from J, with 9 bases in between. The CDR3 spells CASSYSDKLSYEQYF. The CDR3 nucleotides read TGTGCCAGCAGTTACTCCGACAAACTCTCCTACGAGCAGTACTTC.

Concerning this clone itself: The junction shows a germline mismatch at one end, possibly a read error. The V call is TRBV7-9, the J call TRBJ2-2; 11 nucleotides line up with TRBD2. This CDR3 has 15 amino acids. Germline V gives CDR1 SEHNR, CDR2 FQNEAQ (reference sequence). CDR3 sequence: CASTLLAGVPGELFF. CDR3 nucleotides: TGTGCCAGCACCTTACTAGCGGGAGTGCCCGGGGAGCTGTTTTTT.

The V gene is TRBV30, the J gene TRBJ2-7; D is undetermined. Germline V CDR1 and CDR2: GTSNPN, SVGIG (reference sequence). The CDR3 runs to 19 residues. V lost 0 bases to trimming and J lost 1 base, with 25 bases between them. Here the CDR3 DNA reads TGTGCCTGGAGTGTAGAGAGGACGTGGGGTCTCCCTGCATCCTACGAGCAGTACTTC. It is translated as CAWSVERTWGLPASYEQYF.

The CDR3 reads CASRSPGSTEAFF. CDR3 nucleotide sequence: TGTGCCAGCAGGTCTCCTGGGAGCACTGAAGCTTTCTTT. The chain recombines TRBV6-1 with TRBJ1-1; no definite D call. In germline, CDR1 is MNHNS, CDR2 SASEGT. This CDR3 comprises 13 residues. Between the trimmed V and J ends, which lost 6 bases and 4 bases, there was a span of 12 bases.

This clone was picked up one time. The genes are TRBV28 and TRBJ2-2; perhaps TRBD1 as D (6 bases). The V gene lost 4 bases and the J gene lost 0 bases, with 12 bases spanning the gap. The length of the CDR3 is 16 residues. Germline CDR1 and CDR2: MDHEN and SYDVKM. This CDR3 reads CASSWGHIANTGELFF. DNA of the CDR3: TGTGCCAGCAGTTGGGGACACATCGCGAACACCGGGGAGCTGTTTTTT.

The gene calls are TRBV30 and TRBJ2-3; 11 positions match TRBD2. This CDR3 has 14 amino acids. The junction had 2 bases not matched to a gene; V was cut back by 0 bases and J by 6 bases. Germline V gives CDR1 GTSNPN, CDR2 SVGIG (reference sequence). This CDR3 reads CAWSVASGRDTQYF. CDR3 bases: TGTGCCTGGAGTGTGGCTAGCGGGAGGGATACGCAGTATTTT.

The CDR3, as DNA: TGTGCCAGCAGCCTAGAACGGGAGCAGTACTTC. Translation gives CASSLEREQYF. The rearrangement uses TRBV5-6 and TRBJ2-7, with D unresolved. CDR1 SGHDT and CDR2 YYEEEE come from the germline V gene. V gave up 4 bases and J gave up 7 bases, with 9 bases separating them. This CDR3 has 11 amino acids.

The chain links TRBV19 to TRBJ2-3; 9 positions match TRBD2. Germline lookup yields CDR1 LNHDA and CDR2 SQIVND (reference sequence). The CDR3 has 17 residues. The V segment lost 2 bases and the J segment 0 bases; nucleotides outside the gene matches: 6. The CDR3 DNA reads as TGTGCCAGTAGTATACAGGCTAGCGGGACTAGCACAGATACGCAGTATTTT. Translated: CASSIQASGTSTDTQYF.

The genes are TRBV19 and TRBJ2-1; 11 bases match TRBD2. The CDR3 is 15 residues long. After removal of 4 bases from V and 6 bases from J, the junction contained 5 bases not matched to a gene. Germline V gives CDR1 LNHDA, CDR2 SQIVND (reference sequence). CDR3 DNA sequence: TGTGCCAGTAGTAGGTCACTAGCGGGAGCCAATGAGCAGTTCTTC. It specifies CASSRSLAGANEQFF.

The rearrangement joins TRBV28 to TRBJ2-1; TRBD2 agrees at 10 bases. V was clipped by 7 bases and J by 8 bases; unmatched bases: 20. Germline CDR1 MDHEN, CDR2 SYDVKM. The CDR3 is 18 amino acids. Here the CDR3 reads CASKENRGGGLAGDEQFF. CDR3 DNA sequence: TGTGCCAGCAAAGAAAACAGGGGAGGAGGGCTAGCGGGGGATGAGCAGTTCTTC.

V gene TRBV19 combines with J gene TRBJ2-7; 7 bases match TRBD2. The germline CDR1 and CDR2 sequences are LNHDA and SQIVND (reference sequence). The CDR3 loop spans 13 amino acids. Trimming at V came to 11 bases and at J to 5 bases, leaving 12 bases not matched to a gene. The CDR3 sequence is CASPSGLGNEQYF. CDR3 sequence (DNA): TGTGCCTCCCCAAGTGGACTAGGGAACGAGCAGTACTTC.

The chain carries TRBV6-5 and TRBJ2-3; no reliable D call. CDR3 length equals 14 residues. Germline V gene data show CDR1 as MNHEY and CDR2 as SVGAGI. Deletions cut 2 bases from V and 1 base from J, with 7 bases between. As DNA, the CDR3 is TGTGCCAGCAGTTACGGAGAACGCACAGATACGCAGTATTTT. Translating it yields CASSYGERTDTQYF.

The J gene is TRBJ2-7, the V gene TRBV25-1; TRBD2 is a possible D gene (6 bases). Germline V gene sequence: CDR1 MGHDK, CDR2 SYGVNS. Trimming left V 2 bases short and J 0 bases short, with 8 bases between. This CDR3 comprises 14 residues. CDR3 nucleotides: TGTGCCAGCAGTGAACTCGGGAGCTCCTACGAGCAGTACTTC. It translates to CASSELGSSYEQYF.

The genes are TRBV5-8 and TRBJ2-1; maybe TRBD2 (6 bases). Trimming shortened V by 3 bases and J by 3 bases, and 13 bases separated the two germline ends. The CDR3 sequence is 15 residues long. Germline CDR1 reads SGHTS; CDR2 reads YDEGEE. The CDR3 DNA follows: TGTGCCAGCAGCTCACCGACTAGAGTCTACAATGAGCAGTTCTTC. Translated: CASSSPTRVYNEQFF.

The J gene is TRBJ2-5, the V gene TRBV7-2; D not certain. Germline V gene lookup returns CDR1 SGHTA and CDR2 FQGNSA. The ends were cut back, 5 bases at V and 1 base at J, with 2 bases in the middle. The CDR3 sequence is 11 residues long. The CDR3 nucleotides are TGTGCCAGCAGCCCCCAAGAGACCCAGTACTTC. Its protein product is CASSPQETQYF. The complete variable domain, with remaining parts taken from reference TRBV7-2 and TRBJ2-5, reads GAGVSQSPSNKVTEKGKDVELRCDPISGHTALYWYRQSLGQGLEFLIYFQGNSAPDKSGLPSDRFSAERTGGSVSTLTIQRTQQEDSAVYLCASSPQETQYFGPGTRLLVL.

CDR3 region: CASSALDRNTEAFF. The CDR3 DNA is TGTGCCAGCAGTGCACTGGACAGGAACACTGAAGCTTTCTTT. The gene calls are TRBV6-1 and TRBJ1-1; possible D gene TRBD1, 6 bases. CDR1 is MNHNS and CDR2 is SASEGT in the germline V gene. The CDR3 extends over 14 amino acids. V lost 4 bases and J lost 1, with 10 bases in between.

This clone was seen a handful of times. The chain carries TRBV5-1 and TRBJ2-1; either TRBD1 or TRBD2 may fit D (5 bases each). The CDR3 runs to 15 residues. The germline V gene encodes CDR1 SGHRS and CDR2 YFSETQ. The V end was cut by 3 bases, the J end by 10 bases, with 20 bases between. CDR3 nucleotides: TGCGCCAGCAGCTCCGGAATCCCGGGGCGAGGCGAGCAGTTCTTC. It translates to CASSSGIPGRGEQFF.

The chain has TRBV13 and TRBJ2-3, with 13 positions matching TRBD2. V was clipped by 4 bases and J by 7 bases; unmatched bases: 8. CDR3 size: 16 residues. In germline, CDR1 is PRHDT, CDR2 FYEKMQ (reference sequence). Here the CDR3 DNA reads TGTGCCAGCAGCTCAAGACCGGGACTAGCGGGAAATACGCAGTATTTT. Its protein product is CASSSRPGLAGNTQYF.

The rearrangement joins TRBV19 to TRBJ2-1; a weak D match, TRBD2 (6 bases). This CDR3 has 15 amino acids. Trimming shortened V by 1 base and J by 8 bases, and 15 bases separated the two germline ends. Germline values: CDR1 LNHDA, CDR2 SQIVND (reference sequence). The CDR3: CASSIGPAEGDEQFF. DNA for the CDR3: TGTGCCAGTAGTATAGGGCCGGCGGAGGGCGATGAGCAGTTCTTC.

This rearrangement joins TRBV10-3 to TRBJ2-2; no firm D call. Trimming pared 7 bases from V and 6 bases from J, leaving 12 bases between. This CDR3 has 13 residues. Looked up from germline, CDR1 is ENHRY and CDR2 is SYGVKD. The CDR3 protein is CAIISDQAGELFF. In DNA form, the CDR3 reads TGTGCCATCATCAGCGACCAGGCCGGGGAGCTGTTTTTT.

The rearrangement joins TRBV27 to TRBJ2-1; a weak D match, TRBD2 (6 bases). The CDR3 has 18 amino acids. In germline, CDR1 is MNHEY, CDR2 SMNVEV (reference sequence). Trimming pared 4 bases from V and 0 bases from J, leaving 19 bases between. CDR3 loop: CASSSPTRGQSSYNEQFF. The CDR3 DNA reads TGTGCCAGCAGTTCCCCGACTAGAGGCCAAAGCTCCTACAATGAGCAGTTCTTC.

V gene TRBV29-1 combines with J gene TRBJ2-1, with 11 bases that match TRBD2. Trimming took 6 bases from V and 1 from J; bases not matched to a gene: 5. This CDR3 contains 15 residues. Germline V gene lookup returns CDR1 SQVTM and CDR2 ANQGSEA. CDR3 region: CSVAGTSGSYNEQFF. For the CDR3, the DNA is TGCAGCGTGGCCGGGACTAGCGGTTCCTACAATGAGCAGTTCTTC.

This chain links TRBV19 with TRBJ1-2; D remains unclear. The CDR3 runs 12 residues. V lost 10 bases and J lost 7, with 16 bases in between. Germline V gene sequence: CDR1 LNHDA, CDR2 SQIVND (reference sequence). The CDR3 DNA is TGTGCCACTCTCAAGGGTCAATTTGGCTACACCTTC. Protein: CATLKGQFGYTF.

The rearrangement joins TRBV19 to TRBJ2-7; D is possibly TRBD1 (6 bases). Trimming removed 3 bases at V and 7 bases at J, with 10 bases between. The CDR3 covers 12 residues. Germline CDR1 LNHDA, CDR2 SQIVND (reference sequence). The CDR3 protein is CASSMLRGEQYF. The CDR3 DNA is TGTGCCAGTAGTATGTTAAGGGGGGAGCAGTACTTC.